The subject of this entry is one TCR beta chain. Its specificity is unknown. The data derive from a study of regulatory T cells in long-lasting Graves disease. Regarding the study as a whole: Clonotypes that were public and shared totalled roughly 3,000 in persistent patients versus about 1,000 in new patients.

Time point indicated: newly diagnosed GD, antithyroid drugs for less than 3 months. With RNA extracted from PBMCs as input, the TCR library was made. Arm-PCR with iRepertoire HTBI primers amplified the CDR3 regions for these TCR beta libraries. TCRdb itself ran the multiplex PCR reads through MiXCR, one entry per CDR3 protein. The repertoire holds about 530,000 distinct CDR3 sequences, 16% seen once, with around 25% in the top ten. These data also formed part of another study, on T cells in Graves' hyperthyroidism and ophthalmopathy. That publication notes: Diagnoses used clinical symptoms, serum thyroxine and TRAb, thyroid ultrasound and orbital computed tomography.

The sequencing here drew on peripheral blood mononuclear cells (PBMCs), taken at new diagnosis, from a patient treated with antithyroid drugs. The sequence was obtained from a woman aged 40 to 65 with Graves disease.

CDR3 nucleotides: TGTGCCAGCAGCCCGACTAGCGGGGGGGATTACAATGAGCAGTTCTTC. It specifies CASSPTSGGDYNEQFF. The rearrangement uses TRBV7-3 and TRBJ2-1; 14 nucleotides line up with TRBD2. This CDR3 is 16 amino acids long. V lost 5 bases and J lost 4; bases outside the gene matches: 4. In germline, CDR1 is SGHTA, CDR2 FQGTGA. Full variable domain (rest looked up from reference TRBV7-3 and TRBJ2-1): GAGVSQTPSNKVTEKGKYVELRCDPISGHTALYWYRQSLGQGPEFLIYFQGTGAADDSGLPNDRFFAVRPEGSVSTLKIQRTERGDSAVYLCASSPTSGGDYNEQFFGPGTRLTVL.